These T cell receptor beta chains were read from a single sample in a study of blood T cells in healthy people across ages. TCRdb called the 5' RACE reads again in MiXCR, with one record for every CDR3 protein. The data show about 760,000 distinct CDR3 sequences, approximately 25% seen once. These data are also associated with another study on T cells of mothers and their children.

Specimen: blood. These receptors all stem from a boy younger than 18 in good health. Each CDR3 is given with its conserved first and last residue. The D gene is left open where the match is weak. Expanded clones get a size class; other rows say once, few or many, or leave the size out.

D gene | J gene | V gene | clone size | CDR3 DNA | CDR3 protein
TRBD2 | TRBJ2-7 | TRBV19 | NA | TGTGCCAGTAGTCCAGAAGCGGGAGGTGTATACGAGCAGTACTTC | CASSPEAGGVYEQYF
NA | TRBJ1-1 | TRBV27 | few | TGTGCCAGCAGGGTGACGTCGAACACTGAAGCTTTCTTT | CASRVTSNTEAFF
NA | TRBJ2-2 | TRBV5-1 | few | TGCGCCAGCAGCTTGGCGGGCGGAGGGACCGGGGAGCTGTTTTTT | CASSLAGGGTGELFF
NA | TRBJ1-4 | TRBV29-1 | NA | TGCAGCGTTGGCCAGGGCAGGGAAAAACTGTTTTTT | CSVGQGREKLFF
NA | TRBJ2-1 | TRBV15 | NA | TGTGCCACCAGCGCTCGACTTGCGGGATATGAGCAGTTCTTC | CATSARLAGYEQFF
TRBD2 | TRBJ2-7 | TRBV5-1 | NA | TGCGCCAGCAGCGACGCGGGAGGACCGAACTACGAGCAGTACTTC | CASSDAGGPNYEQYF
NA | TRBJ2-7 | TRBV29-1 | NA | TGCAGCGTTGTCCGGAGCTCCTACGAGCAGTACTTC | CSVVRSSYEQYF
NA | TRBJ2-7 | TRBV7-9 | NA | TGTGCCAGCAGCTCGGGGCTTTTAAGCTCCTACGAGCAGTACTTC | CASSSGLLSSYEQYF
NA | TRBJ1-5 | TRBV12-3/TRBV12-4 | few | TGTGCCAGCAGACGGACGGAGGGCAGCAATCAGCCCCAGCATTTT | CASRRTEGSNQPQHF
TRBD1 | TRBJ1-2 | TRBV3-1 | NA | TGTGCTAGCAGCCAGACAGGGTTGGCTGGCTACACCTTC | CASSQTGLAGYTF
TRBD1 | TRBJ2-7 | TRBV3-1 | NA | TGTGCCAGCAGCCTGGACAGGTTTTCCTACGAGCAGTACTTC | CASSLDRFSYEQYF
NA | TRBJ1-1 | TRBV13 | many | TGTGCCAGCAGCTTGGGGAGGACGAACACTGAAGCTTTCTTT | CASSLGRTNTEAFF
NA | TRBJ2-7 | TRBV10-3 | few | TGTGCCCCGTTGGGAGGCTACGAGCAGTACTTC | CAPLGGYEQYF
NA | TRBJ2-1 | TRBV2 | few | TGTGCCGAGGGGGAGAGGTACAATGAGCAGTTCTTC | CAEGERYNEQFF
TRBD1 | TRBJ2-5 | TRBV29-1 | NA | TGCAGCGTTGAAGATGGGGACAGGACGTACCAAGAGACCCAGTACTTC | CSVEDGDRTYQETQYF
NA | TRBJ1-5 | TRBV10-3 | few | TGTGCCATCAGTGGAGAGGGGGGACAGCCCCAGCATTTT | CAISGEGGQPQHF
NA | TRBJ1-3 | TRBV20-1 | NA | TGCAGTGCTAGTCTCAGGGAGCTCTCTGGAAACACCATATATTTT | CSASLRELSGNTIYF
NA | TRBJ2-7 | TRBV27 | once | TGTGCCAGCAGTTCTCCCTTGGTTAGCGGCTCCTACGAGCAGTACTTC | CASSSPLVSGSYEQYF
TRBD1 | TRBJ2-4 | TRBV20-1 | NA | TGCAGTGCTAAGGGACAGGAAAACATTCAGTACTTC | CSAKGQENIQYF
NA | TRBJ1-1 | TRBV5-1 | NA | TGCGCCAGGCAAGGGACTGAAGCTTTCTTT | CARQGTEAFF
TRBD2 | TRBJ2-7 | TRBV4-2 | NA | TGTGCCAGCAGCCAAGTACCAGCGGGAGGTTCCGAGCAGTACTTC | CASSQVPAGGSEQYF
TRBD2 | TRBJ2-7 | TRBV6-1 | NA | TGTGCCAGCAGCACTAGCGGGGCCTCCTACGAGCAGTACTTC | CASSTSGASYEQYF
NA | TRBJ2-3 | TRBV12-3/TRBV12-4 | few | TGTGCCAACAGTTTGGCAGGAGGGGCCTACACAGATACGCAGTATTTT | CANSLAGGAYTDTQYF
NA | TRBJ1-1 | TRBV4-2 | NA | TGTGCCAGCAGCCAAGTACTCGAGGCAGCTGAAGCTTTCTTT | CASSQVLEAAEAFF
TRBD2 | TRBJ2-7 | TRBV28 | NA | TGTGCCAGCCACCGGGAGGGCCCCACCTACGAGCAGTACTTC | CASHREGPTYEQYF
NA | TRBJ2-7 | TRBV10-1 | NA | TGCGCCAGCAGTGAGTCGAATCCTTGGGACGAGCAGTACTTC | CASSESNPWDEQYF
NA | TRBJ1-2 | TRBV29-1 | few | TGCAGCGTTGAAGCGGGGGGAGCCTATGGCTACACCTTC | CSVEAGGAYGYTF
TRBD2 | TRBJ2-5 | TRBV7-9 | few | TGTGCCAGCAGCTTAACCGGGGGGGCACAAGAGACCCAGTACTTC | CASSLTGGAQETQYF
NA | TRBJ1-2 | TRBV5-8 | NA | TGTGCCAGCAGCTTGGAACCGGGGAACTACGATAACTATGGCTACACCTTC | CASSLEPGNYDNYGYTF
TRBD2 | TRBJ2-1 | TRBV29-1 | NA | TGCAGCGTTGAAGGGGCAGCGGGGGAAGGCCCCAATGAGCAGTTCTTC | CSVEGAAGEGPNEQFF
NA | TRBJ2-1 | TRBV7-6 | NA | TGTGCCAGCAGCTTTAGCCAGAGTGGCTCCTACAATGAGCAGTTCTTC | CASSFSQSGSYNEQFF
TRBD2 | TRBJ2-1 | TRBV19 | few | TGTGCCAGTAGTACGTGGTCGACTAGCGGGGGGATTGAGCAGTTCTTC | CASSTWSTSGGIEQFF
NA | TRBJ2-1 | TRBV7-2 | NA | TGTGCCAGCAGCCAAGCCGGCCAGTCCTACAATGAGCAGTTCTTC | CASSQAGQSYNEQFF
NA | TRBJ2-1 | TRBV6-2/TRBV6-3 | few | TGTGCCAGCTCACGGGTGCGGCAATCCTACAATGAGCAGTTCTTC | CASSRVRQSYNEQFF
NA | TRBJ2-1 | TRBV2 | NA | TGTGCCAGCTCTACTACGAATGAGCAGTTCTTC | CASSTTNEQFF
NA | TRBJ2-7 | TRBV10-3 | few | TGTGCCATCAGTGGCCTTGGCGAGCAGTACTTC | CAISGLGEQYF